Listed here is a single TCR beta chain. Trimming took 0 bases from V and 6 from J; bases not matched to a gene: 8. Germline V CDR1 and CDR2: SGDLS, YYNGEE. This CDR3 region has 17 residues. This entry comes from a study of PD-L1 blockade in urothelial cancer. Study summary: Bladder-origin urothelial cancer in males described about 90% of the 29 patients. Blood was tested 3 weeks (second dose) and 6 weeks into treatment. Study patients had been treated with 0 to 3 previous chemotherapy regimens.

Time point meaning: peripheral blood 6 weeks after treatment start. The assay was immunoSEQ multiplex PCR, and TCRdb's table has in-frame clones only and misses some. Altogether around 50,000 clones are present, approximately 85% being singletons, with the ten largest covering 1.9%. This sequence joins TRBV9 and TRBJ2-3; 12 bases fit TRBD2. The sequencing used PBMCs, collected around atezolizumab (anti-PD-L1) treatment. This sequence was found in a man in his fifties or sixties with urothelial cancer. The CDR3 DNA sequence: TGTGCCAGCAGCGTAGGGTGGTGGCTAGCGGGAGGGGATACGCAGTATTTT. Amino acid sequence: CASSVGWWLAGGDTQYF.